One TCR beta chain is described in this entry. The source of the sample is a study of OX40 agonist ivuxolimab in advanced cancers. Some clones are missing from TCRdb's copy, which holds only in-frame ones; the method was immunoSEQ multiplex PCR. The sample yields fewer than 50,000 clones, nearly 90% seen once. The V and J ends lost 4 bases and 1 base, in that order; junction bases with no gene match: 1. The CDR3 runs to 13 residues. Germline values: CDR1 MNHNS, CDR2 SASEGT. The TCR originated in an adult with an advanced solid tumor such as melanoma, head and neck, liver or kidney cancer. The input for sequencing was CD4+ or CD8+ T cells sorted from blood, taken in a trial of the OX40 agonist ivuxolimab. The chain is built from TRBV6-1 and TRBJ2-7; 7 bases line up with TRBD1. The CDR3 coding sequence is TGTGCCAGCAGTGGGGGACAGTCCTACGAGCAGTACGTC. Translating it yields CASSGGQSYEQYV.